This TCR beta chain came from a study of control samples from healthy donors and cancer patients. Method: immunoSEQ multiplex PCR; TCRdb's copy keeps in-frame clones and lacks some. Altogether fewer than 200,000 clones are present, just under 95% being singletons, with the ten largest covering approximately 1.5%. In germline, CDR1 is SGHRS, CDR2 YFSETQ. From its first to its last residue, the CDR3 has 15 amino acids. To note about this clone: The DNA is omitted, as the CDR3 cannot be located on it reliably, and the CDR3 follows TCRdb's listing.

The chain has TRBV5-1 and TRBJ2-3. The sample was blood. This receptor was obtained from a young man in good health. The chain's CDR3 is CASSFRGRDTDTQYF.